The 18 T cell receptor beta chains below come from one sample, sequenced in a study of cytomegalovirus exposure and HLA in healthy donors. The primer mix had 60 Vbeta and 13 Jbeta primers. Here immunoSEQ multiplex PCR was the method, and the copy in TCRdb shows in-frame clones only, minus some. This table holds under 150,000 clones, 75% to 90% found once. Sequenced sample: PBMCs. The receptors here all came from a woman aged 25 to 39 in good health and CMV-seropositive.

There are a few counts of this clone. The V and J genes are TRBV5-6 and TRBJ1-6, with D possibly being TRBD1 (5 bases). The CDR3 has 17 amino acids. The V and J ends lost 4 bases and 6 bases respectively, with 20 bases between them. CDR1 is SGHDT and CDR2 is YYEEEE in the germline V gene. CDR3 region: CASSAFWGDSLNSPLHF. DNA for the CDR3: TGTGCCAGCAGCGCTTTTTGGGGGGACTCCCTTAATTCACCCCTCCACTTT.

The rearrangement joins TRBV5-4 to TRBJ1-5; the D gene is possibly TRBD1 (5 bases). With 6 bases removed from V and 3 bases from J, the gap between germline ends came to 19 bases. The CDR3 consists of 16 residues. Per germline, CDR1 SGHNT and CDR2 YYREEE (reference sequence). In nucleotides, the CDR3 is TGTGCCAGCACCCCGGGGGGGGGTTTTGACAATCAGCCCCAGCATTTT. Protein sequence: CASTPGGGFDNQPQHF.

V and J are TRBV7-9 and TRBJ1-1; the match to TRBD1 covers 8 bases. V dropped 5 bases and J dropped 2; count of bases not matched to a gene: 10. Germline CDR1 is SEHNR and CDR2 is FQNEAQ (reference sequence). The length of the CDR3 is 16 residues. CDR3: CASSTDRGKGNTEAFF. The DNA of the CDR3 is TGTGCCAGCAGCACCGACAGGGGTAAGGGAAACACTGAAGCTTTCTTT.

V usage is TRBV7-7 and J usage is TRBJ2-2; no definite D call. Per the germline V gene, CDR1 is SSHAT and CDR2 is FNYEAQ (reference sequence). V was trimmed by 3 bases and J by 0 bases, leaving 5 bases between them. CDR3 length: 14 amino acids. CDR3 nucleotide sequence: TGTGCCAGCAGCTTGGCAGCGAACACCGGGGAGCTGTTTTTT. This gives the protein CASSLAANTGELFF.

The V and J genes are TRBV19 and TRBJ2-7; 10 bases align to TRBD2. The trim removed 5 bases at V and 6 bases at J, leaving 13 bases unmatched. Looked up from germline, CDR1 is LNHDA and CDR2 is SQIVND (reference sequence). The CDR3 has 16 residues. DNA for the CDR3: TGTGCCAGTAGTCCCACCCTACTAGCGGGGAGGAGCGAGCAGTACTTC. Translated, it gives CASSPTLLAGRSEQYF.

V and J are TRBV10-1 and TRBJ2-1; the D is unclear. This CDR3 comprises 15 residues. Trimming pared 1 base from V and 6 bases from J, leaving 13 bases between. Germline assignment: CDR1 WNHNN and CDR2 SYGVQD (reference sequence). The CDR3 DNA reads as TGCGCCAGCAGTGAGTACCAGCAGGTGGCCAATGAGCAGTTCTTC. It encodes CASSEYQQVANEQFF.

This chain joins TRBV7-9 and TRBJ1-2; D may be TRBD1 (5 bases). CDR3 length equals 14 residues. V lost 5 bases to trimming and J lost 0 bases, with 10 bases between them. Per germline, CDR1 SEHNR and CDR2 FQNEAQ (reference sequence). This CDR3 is CASSPGLTNYGYTF. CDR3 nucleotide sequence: TGTGCCAGCAGCCCAGGGTTAACTAACTATGGCTACACCTTC.

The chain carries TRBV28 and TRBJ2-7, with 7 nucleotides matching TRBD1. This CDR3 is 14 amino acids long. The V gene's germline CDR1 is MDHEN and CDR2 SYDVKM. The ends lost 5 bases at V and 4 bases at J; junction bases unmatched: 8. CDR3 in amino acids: CASSLPGQIYEQYF. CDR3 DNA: TGTGCCAGCAGTCTCCCGGGACAGATTTACGAGCAGTACTTC.

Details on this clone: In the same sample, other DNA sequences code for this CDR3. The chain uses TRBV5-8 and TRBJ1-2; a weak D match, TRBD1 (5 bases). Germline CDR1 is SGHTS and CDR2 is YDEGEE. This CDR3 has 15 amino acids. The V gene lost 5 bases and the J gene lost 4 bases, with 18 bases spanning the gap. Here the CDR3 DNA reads TGTGCCAGCAGTTTCTCAGACACAGGAGCCTATGGCTACACCTTC. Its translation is CASSFSDTGAYGYTF.

In DNA form, the CDR3 reads TGTGCCAGCAGTGAAGCGAGTAGGGGTAGTGACTATGGCTACACCTTC. This gives the protein CASSEASRGSDYGYTF. V gene TRBV6-1 combines with J gene TRBJ1-2; tentative D call: TRBD1 (5 bases). The length of the CDR3 is 16 residues. The germline V gene has CDR1 MNHNS and CDR2 SASEGT. V dropped 0 bases and J dropped 3 bases, with 14 bases sitting between them.

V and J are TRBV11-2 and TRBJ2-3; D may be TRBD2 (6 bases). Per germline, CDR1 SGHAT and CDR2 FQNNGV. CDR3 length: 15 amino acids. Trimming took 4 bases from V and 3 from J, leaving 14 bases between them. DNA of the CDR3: TGTGCCAGCAGCTCCGGGAGCTTTCCTACAGATACGCAGTATTTT. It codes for CASSSGSFPTDTQYF.

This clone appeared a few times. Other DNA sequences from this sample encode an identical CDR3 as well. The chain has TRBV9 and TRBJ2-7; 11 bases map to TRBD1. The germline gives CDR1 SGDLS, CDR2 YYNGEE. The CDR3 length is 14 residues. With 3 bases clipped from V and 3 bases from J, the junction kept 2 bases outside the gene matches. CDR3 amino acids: CASSEGQGGYEQYF. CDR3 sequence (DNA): TGTGCCAGCAGCGAGGGACAGGGGGGCTACGAGCAGTACTTC.

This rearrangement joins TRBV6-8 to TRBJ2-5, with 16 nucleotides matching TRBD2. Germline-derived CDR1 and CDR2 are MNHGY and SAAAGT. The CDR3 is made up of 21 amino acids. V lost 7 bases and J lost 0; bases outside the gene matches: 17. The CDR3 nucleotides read TGTGCCAGCACCTTACCCGAAGGGACTAGCGGGAGGGTCCCGTACCAAGAGACCCAGTACTTC. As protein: CASTLPEGTSGRVPYQETQYF.

The chain's CDR3 is CASSQANGYTF. CDR3 DNA sequence: TGTGCCAGTAGCCAGGCCAATGGCTACACCTTC. The gene calls are TRBV19 and TRBJ1-2; D is undetermined. The CDR3 sequence is 11 residues long. The V and J ends lost 6 bases and 6 bases respectively, with 8 bases between them. The V gene's germline CDR1 is LNHDA and CDR2 SQIVND (reference sequence). The full variable domain, with the rest looked up from reference TRBV19 and TRBJ1-2, is DGGITQSPKYLFRKEGQNVTLSCEQNLNHDAMYWYRQDPGQGLRLIYYSQIVNDFQKGDIAEGYSVSREKKESFPLTVTSAQKNPTAFYLCASSQANGYTFGSGTRLTVV.

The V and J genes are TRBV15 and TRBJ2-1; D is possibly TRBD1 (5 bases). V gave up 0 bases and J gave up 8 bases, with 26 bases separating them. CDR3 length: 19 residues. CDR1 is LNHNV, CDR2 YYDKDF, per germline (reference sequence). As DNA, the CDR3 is TGTGCCACCAGCAGAGATGGGGCTCAGAGGCCAGGTCAACGGGATGAGCAGTTCTTC. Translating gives CATSRDGAQRPGQRDEQFF.

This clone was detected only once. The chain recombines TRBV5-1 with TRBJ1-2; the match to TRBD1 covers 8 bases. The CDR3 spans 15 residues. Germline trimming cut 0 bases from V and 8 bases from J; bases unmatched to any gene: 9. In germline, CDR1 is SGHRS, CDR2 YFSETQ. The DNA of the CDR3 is TGCGCCAGCAGCTTGGAGTCAGGGGGCGCGGGCGGCTACACCTTC. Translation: CASSLESGGAGGYTF.

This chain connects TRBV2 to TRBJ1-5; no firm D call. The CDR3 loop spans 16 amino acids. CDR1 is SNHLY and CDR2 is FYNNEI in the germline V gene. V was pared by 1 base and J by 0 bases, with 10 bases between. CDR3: CASSEESPYSNQPQHF. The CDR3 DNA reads TGTGCCAGCAGTGAAGAATCCCCTTATAGCAATCAGCCCCAGCATTTT.

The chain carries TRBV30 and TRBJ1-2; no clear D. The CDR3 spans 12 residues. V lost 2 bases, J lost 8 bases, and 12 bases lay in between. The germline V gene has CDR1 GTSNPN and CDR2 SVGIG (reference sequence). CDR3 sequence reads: CAWSPPVGGYTF. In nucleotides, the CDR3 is TGTGCCTGGAGTCCCCCTGTTGGCGGCTACACCTTC.